These 6 T cell receptor beta chains originate from one sample sequenced in a study of TIL therapy for anti-PD-1-resistant metastatic lung cancer. Time point defined: pre-treatment sample, taken before nivolumab and TIL therapy. Tumor tissue came from excised metastases, mostly pleural nodules or supraclavicular lymph nodes. This was the immunoSEQ v3 assay. Generated by immunoSEQ multiplex PCR, the TCRdb table keeps only in-frame clones and is missing some. The sample carries 9,100 or so clones, 76% recorded once. Sequenced here: tumor tissue, sampled at baseline. The origin of the receptors is a person aged 25-80 years with non-small cell lung cancer.

The rearrangement uses TRBV21-1 and TRBJ2-3. TRBV21-1 is given as a pseudogene. The CDR3 spans 16 residues. The DNA for the CDR3 is TGTGCCAGCAGGGACGGGGACCGGACATACACAGATACGCAGTATTTT. Translated: CASRDGDRTYTDTQYF.

CDR3 sequence reads: CASSLRQGWNYGYTF. For the CDR3, the DNA is TGTGCCAGCAGCTTACGACAGGGGTGGAACTATGGCTACACCTTC. The rearrangement links TRBV11-2 to TRBJ1-2, with 8 bases identical to TRBD1. V lost 2 bases, J lost 2 bases, and 4 bases stayed unmatched. Germline V gene sequence: CDR1 SGHAT, CDR2 FQNNGV. The CDR3 loop spans 15 amino acids.

This clone was seen more than once but under ten times. The CDR3: CSATGGAGTEAFF. The CDR3, as DNA: TGCAGCGCCACAGGGGGCGCGGGCACTGAAGCTTTCTTT. The chain recombines TRBV29-1 with TRBJ1-1; 9 nucleotides line up with TRBD1. The germline gives CDR1 SQVTM, CDR2 ANQGSEA. J gave up 4 bases and V 7 bases, and 7 bases lay outside the gene matches. This CDR3 contains 13 residues.

The chain employs TRBV19 and TRBJ1-4; perhaps TRBD1 as D (5 bases). This CDR3 is 16 amino acids long. Trimming shortened V by 2 bases and J by 0 bases, and 10 bases separated the two germline ends. CDR1 LNHDA and CDR2 SQIVND come from the germline V gene (reference sequence). The chain's CDR3 is CASSIRRGPTNEKLFF. The CDR3 DNA reads TGTGCCAGTAGTATACGACGGGGACCAACTAATGAAAAACTGTTTTTT.

The chain links TRBV7-9 to TRBJ2-3; a possible D gene is TRBD1 (7 bases). CDR1 is SEHNR, CDR2 FQNEAQ, per germline (reference sequence). Trimming took off 1 base at V and 3 bases at J, with 17 bases between the two ends. This CDR3 contains 17 residues. Written as DNA, the CDR3 is TGTGCCAGCAGCTTAGTGGCGCAGGGGGGTCGGACAGATACGCAGTATTTT. It yields the protein CASSLVAQGGRTDTQYF.

The chain employs TRBV6-5 and TRBJ2-1, with D possibly being TRBD1 (5 bases). Germline V CDR1 and CDR2: MNHEY, SVGAGI. V was clipped by 5 bases and J by 9 bases, with 17 bases between them. The CDR3 runs 14 residues. For the CDR3, the DNA is TGTGCCAGCAGTACAGGATTAACCCGTAGTGAGCAGTTCTTC. Protein product: CASSTGLTRSEQFF.